The source of this TCR beta chain is a study of CD8 T cells in ankylosing spondylitis (dated 2017 in TCRdb). For context, the study as a whole: To find TCR variants linked to disease, the study profiled T cell receptor beta repertoires in ankylosing spondylitis patients and healthy donors. In total, the full study cohort was made up of 95 to 110 healthy donors and approximately 27 ankylosing spondylitis patients. Peripheral blood was sampled, and synovial fluid was also collected from ankylosing spondylitis patients. The paper as a whole reports these results and caveats: Some motif variants had previously been reported in the synovial fluid and blood of reactive arthritis patients, which suggests shared mechanisms of disease initiation. The disease-linked clones were reported as significantly enriched in matched synovial fluid samples from ankylosing spondylitis patients. Blood from ankylosing spondylitis patients appeared to be characterized by a TCR beta motif made up of under ten highly homologous amino acid variants. The disease-linked clones had a CD8+ phenotype and were found at relatively low frequencies in peripheral blood.

Sequencing was carried out with an Illumina HiSeq 2500. TCR beta libraries were prepared by quantitative 5'-RACE with molecular barcodes. Per the original workflow: A new computational method based on a probabilistic model of VDJ rearrangement was used to identify disease-linked TCR variants. Using fastp at Q25 and MiXCR, TCRdb reprocessed the public reads and kept productive beta chains. A single entry per CDR3 protein holds the most common genes and DNA from its merged rows. TCRdb, not the authors, supplied the V and J calls. This sample comprises about 230,000 distinct CDR3 sequences, approximately 8% of them detected only once. The ten biggest clones cover 4.8% of the sample. This clonotype was seen at least ten times. This receptor's antigen is unknown. Per-base quality was not reported, and no clone a single base away is much larger than it. V was cut back by 5 bases and J by 8 bases, leaving a gap of 12 bases between them. The CDR3 covers 12 residues, taking in both the cysteine and the phenylalanine. Only the CDR3 part of the read is kept: 36 bases, read in frame from the first base. Sequences SGHTA (CDR1) and FQGNSA (CDR2) are obtained from the germline V gene.

Sequences were obtained from blood, either unsorted or a sorted T cell fraction (not recorded which). The chain is assembled from TRBV7-2 and TRBJ1-1; the D gene cannot be named for sure. The receptor was derived from a female donor with ankylosing spondylitis or in good health (not recorded which). The DNA reads TGTGCCAGCAGCCCACCGGGAAGCGAAGCTTTCTTT. This encodes CASSPPGSEAFF.